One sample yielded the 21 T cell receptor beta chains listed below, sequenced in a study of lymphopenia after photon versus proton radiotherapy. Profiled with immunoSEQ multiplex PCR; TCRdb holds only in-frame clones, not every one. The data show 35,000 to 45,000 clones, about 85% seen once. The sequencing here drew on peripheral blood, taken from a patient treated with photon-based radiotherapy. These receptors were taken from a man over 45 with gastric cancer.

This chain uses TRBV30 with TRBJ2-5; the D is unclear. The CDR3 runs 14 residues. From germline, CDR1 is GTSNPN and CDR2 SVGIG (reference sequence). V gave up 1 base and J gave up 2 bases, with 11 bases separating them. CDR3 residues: CAWSGAGFQETQYF. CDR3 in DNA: TGTGCCTGGAGTGGTGCAGGCTTTCAAGAGACCCAGTACTTC.

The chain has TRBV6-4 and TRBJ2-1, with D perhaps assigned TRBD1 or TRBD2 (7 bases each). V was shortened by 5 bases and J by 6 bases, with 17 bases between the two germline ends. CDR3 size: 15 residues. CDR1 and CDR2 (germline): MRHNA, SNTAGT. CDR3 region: CASSRITGEGNEQFF. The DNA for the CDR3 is TGTGCCAGCAGTCGTATAACAGGGGAGGGCAATGAGCAGTTCTTC.

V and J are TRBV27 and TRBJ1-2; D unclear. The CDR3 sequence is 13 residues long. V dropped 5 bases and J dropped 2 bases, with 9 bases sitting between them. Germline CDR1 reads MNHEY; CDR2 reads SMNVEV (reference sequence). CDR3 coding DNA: TGTGCCAGCAGTCCGACACCGAACTATGGCTACACCTTC. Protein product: CASSPTPNYGYTF.

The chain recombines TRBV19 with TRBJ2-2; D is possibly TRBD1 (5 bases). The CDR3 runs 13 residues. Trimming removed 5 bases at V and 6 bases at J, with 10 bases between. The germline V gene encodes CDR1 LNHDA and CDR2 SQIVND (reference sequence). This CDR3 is CASSLQDSGELFF. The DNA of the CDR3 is TGTGCCAGTAGTTTACAGGATTCCGGGGAGCTGTTTTTT. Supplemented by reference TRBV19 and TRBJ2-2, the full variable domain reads DGGITQSPKYLFRKEGQNVTLSCEQNLNHDAMYWYRQDPGQGLRLIYYSQIVNDFQKGDIAEGYSVSREKKESFPLTVTSAQKNPTAFYLCASSLQDSGELFFGEGSRLTVL.

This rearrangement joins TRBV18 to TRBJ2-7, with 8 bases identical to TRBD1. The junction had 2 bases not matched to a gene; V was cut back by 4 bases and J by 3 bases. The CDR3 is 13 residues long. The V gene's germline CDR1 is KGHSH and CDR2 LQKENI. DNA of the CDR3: TGTGCCAGCTCACGGGGACAGGACTACGAGCAGTACTTC. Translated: CASSRGQDYEQYF.

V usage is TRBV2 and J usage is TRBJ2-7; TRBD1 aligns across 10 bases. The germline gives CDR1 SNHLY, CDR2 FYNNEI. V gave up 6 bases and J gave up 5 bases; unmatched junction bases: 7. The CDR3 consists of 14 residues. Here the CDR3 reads CASSTGQGIHEQYF. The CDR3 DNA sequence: TGTGCCAGCAGCACGGGACAGGGGATACACGAGCAGTACTTC.

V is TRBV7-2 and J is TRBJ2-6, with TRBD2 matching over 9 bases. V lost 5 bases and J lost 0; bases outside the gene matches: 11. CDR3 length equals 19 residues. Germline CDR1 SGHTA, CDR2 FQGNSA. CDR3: CASSTRLAEGNSGANVLTF. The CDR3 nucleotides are TGTGCCAGCAGCACCCGACTAGCGGAAGGGAACTCTGGGGCCAACGTCCTGACTTTC.

The CDR3 spells CASSLWANTEAFF. In DNA form, the CDR3 reads TGTGCCAGCAGTTTATGGGCGAACACTGAAGCTTTCTTT. The chain carries TRBV27 and TRBJ1-1; D remains ambiguous. This CDR3 has 13 residues. Trimming removed 1 base at V and 1 base at J, with 4 bases between. Per germline, CDR1 MNHEY and CDR2 SMNVEV (reference sequence).

The CDR3 region is CASSRTVGSEKLFF. CDR3 nucleotides: TGTGCCAGCAGCCGGACAGTGGGAAGTGAAAAACTGTTTTTT. The chain carries TRBV5-8 and TRBJ1-4; possible D gene TRBD1, 6 bases. This CDR3 is 14 amino acids long. Trimming removed 4 bases from V and 7 bases from J, with 14 bases in between. CDR1 and CDR2 from the germline V gene are SGHTS and YDEGEE.

The CDR3 is CASSELGTYEQYF. CDR3 coding DNA: TGCGCCAGCAGTGAGTTGGGGACCTACGAGCAGTACTTC. This chain joins TRBV10-1 and TRBJ2-7; D not resolved. Trimming pared 1 base from V and 2 bases from J, leaving 6 bases between. The CDR3 covers 13 residues. Germline V gene sequence: CDR1 WNHNN, CDR2 SYGVQD (reference sequence).

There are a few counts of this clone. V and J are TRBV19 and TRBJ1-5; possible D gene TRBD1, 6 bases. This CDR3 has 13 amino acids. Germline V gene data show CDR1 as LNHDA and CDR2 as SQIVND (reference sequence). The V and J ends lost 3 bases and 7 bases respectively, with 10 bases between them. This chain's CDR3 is CASSITGWQPQHF. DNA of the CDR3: TGTGCCAGTAGTATTACAGGGTGGCAGCCCCAGCATTTT.

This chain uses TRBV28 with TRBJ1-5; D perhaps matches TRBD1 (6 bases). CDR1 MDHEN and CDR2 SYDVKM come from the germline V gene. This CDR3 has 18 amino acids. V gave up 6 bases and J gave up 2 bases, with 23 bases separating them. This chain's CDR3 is CASSILGQGNLGNQPQHF. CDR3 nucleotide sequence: TGTGCCAGCAGCATTCTGGGCCAGGGGAATCTGGGCAATCAGCCCCAGCATTTT.

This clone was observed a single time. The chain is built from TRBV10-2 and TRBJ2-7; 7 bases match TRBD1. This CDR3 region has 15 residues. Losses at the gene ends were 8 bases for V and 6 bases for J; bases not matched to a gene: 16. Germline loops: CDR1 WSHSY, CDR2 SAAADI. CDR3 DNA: TGCGCCAGCGCGCCCCGGCAGGGGGTCCTCTCCGAGCAGTACTTC. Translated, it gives CASAPRQGVLSEQYF.

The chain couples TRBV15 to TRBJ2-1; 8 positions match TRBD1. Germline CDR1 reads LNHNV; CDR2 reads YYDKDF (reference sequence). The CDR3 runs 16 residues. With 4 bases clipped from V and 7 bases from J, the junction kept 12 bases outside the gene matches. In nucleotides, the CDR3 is TGTGCCACCAGCATAGGAGGGTGGACAGGGTCGAATGAGCAGTTCTTC. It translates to CATSIGGWTGSNEQFF.

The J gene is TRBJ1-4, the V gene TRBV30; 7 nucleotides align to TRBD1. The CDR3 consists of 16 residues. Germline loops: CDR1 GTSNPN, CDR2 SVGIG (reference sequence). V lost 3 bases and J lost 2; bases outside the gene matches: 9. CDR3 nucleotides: TGTGCCTGGAGACCTGGGGTAGGGGGCACTAATGAAAAACTGTTTTTT. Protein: CAWRPGVGGTNEKLFF.

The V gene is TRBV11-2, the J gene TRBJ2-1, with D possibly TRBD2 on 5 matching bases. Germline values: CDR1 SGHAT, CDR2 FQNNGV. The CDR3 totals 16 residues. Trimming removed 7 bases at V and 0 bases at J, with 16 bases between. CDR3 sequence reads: CASTFLAGSSYNEQFF. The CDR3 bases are TGTGCCAGCACCTTCCTTGCGGGCAGCTCCTACAATGAGCAGTTCTTC.

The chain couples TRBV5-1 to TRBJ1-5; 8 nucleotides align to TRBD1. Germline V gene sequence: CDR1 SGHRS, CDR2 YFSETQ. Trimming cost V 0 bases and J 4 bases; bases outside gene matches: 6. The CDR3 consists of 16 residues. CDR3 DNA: TGCGCCAGCAGCTTGGGGGACAGGTTCCCAAATCAGCCCCAGCATTTT. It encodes CASSLGDRFPNQPQHF.

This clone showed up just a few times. The CDR3 loop reads CASSTSVEGGEKLFF. In nucleotides, the CDR3 is TGTGCCAGCAGTACATCGGTGGAGGGCGGTGAAAAACTGTTTTTT. The rearrangement links TRBV6-1 to TRBJ1-4; no definite D call. Trimming pared 5 bases from V and 7 bases from J, leaving 17 bases between. Germline V CDR1 and CDR2: MNHNS, SASEGT. The CDR3 consists of 15 residues.

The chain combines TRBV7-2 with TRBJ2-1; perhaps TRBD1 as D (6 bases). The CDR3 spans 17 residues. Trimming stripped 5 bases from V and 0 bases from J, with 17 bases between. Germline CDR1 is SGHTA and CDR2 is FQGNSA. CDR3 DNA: TGTGCCAGCAGCGCCTCCGGGACACAGAGCTCCTACAATGAGCAGTTCTTC. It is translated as CASSASGTQSSYNEQFF.

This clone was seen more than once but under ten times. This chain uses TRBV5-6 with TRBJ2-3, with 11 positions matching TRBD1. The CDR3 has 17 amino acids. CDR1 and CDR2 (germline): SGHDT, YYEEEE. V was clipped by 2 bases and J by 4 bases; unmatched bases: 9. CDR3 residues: CASSLGTGGNRADTQYF. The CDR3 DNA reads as TGTGCCAGCAGCTTAGGGACAGGGGGAAATCGGGCAGATACGCAGTATTTT.

CDR3 in amino acids: CASSLLGGGNTGELFF. In nucleotides, the CDR3 is TGTGCCAGCAGCCTCTTAGGTGGGGGGAACACCGGGGAGCTGTTTTTT. V and J are TRBV7-3 and TRBJ2-2, with D perhaps given as TRBD1 or TRBD2 (5 bases each). V was clipped by 5 bases and J by 1 base, with 14 bases between them. This CDR3 is 16 amino acids long. CDR1 SGHTA and CDR2 FQGTGA come from the germline V gene.